This TCR beta chain derives from a study of neurological immune-mediated disorders. The CDR3 has 13 amino acids. Germline V lookup: CDR1 SGHRS, CDR2 YFSETQ. V lost 4 bases and J lost 5; bases outside the gene matches: 6. TCRdb passed the 5' RACE reads through MiXCR, listing each CDR3 protein once. The sample yields around 62,000 distinct CDR3 sequences, under 5% seen once. This clonotype was observed at least ten times. The sequence came from a middle-aged man with multiple sclerosis. The source material was PBMCs. V and J are TRBV5-1 and TRBJ2-7; 7 bases fit TRBD1. For the CDR3, the DNA is TGCGCCAGCAGCACGGGACAGTACGACGAGCAGTACTTC. The encoded protein is CASSTGQYDEQYF. Supplemented by reference TRBV5-1 and TRBJ2-7, the full variable domain reads KAGVTQTPRYLIKTRGQQVTLSCSPISGHRSVSWYQQTPGQGLQFLFEYFSETQRNKGNFPGRFSGRQFSNSRSEMNVSTLELGDSALYLCASSTGQYDEQYFGPGTRLTVT.